Shown below are 6 T cell receptor beta chains from a single sample sequenced in a study of cytomegalovirus exposure and HLA in healthy donors (dated by TCRdb to the late 2010s). Libraries were prepared through the immunoSEQ multiplex PCR assay. A mixture of 60 forward primers for TCR Vbeta segments and 13 reverse primers for TCR Jbeta segments was used in the multiplex PCR. TCRdb re-hosts the immuneACCESS table, in-frame sequences only. Its copies lack some clones; in the studies checked, an unresolved V gene accounts for under half of them, and the cause for the rest is not known. The sample has under 90,000 clones on record, 55% to 80% of them singletons. Of the sample, 7.5% to 8% falls within the top ten clones. The sample taken for sequencing was PBMCs. These receptors originate from a middle-aged man in good health and CMV-seropositive.

The genes are TRBV30 and TRBJ1-2, with TRBD1 identical over 8 bases. The V and J ends lost 3 bases and 8 bases, in that order; junction bases with no gene match: 5. The CDR3 extends over 12 amino acids. From germline, CDR1 is GTSNPN and CDR2 SVGIG (reference sequence). The CDR3, as DNA: TGTGCCTGGAGAGAAGACAGGGGAGGCTACACCTTC. Its protein is CAWREDRGGYTF.

The rearrangement joins TRBV28 to TRBJ2-7; no clear D. Germline V gives CDR1 MDHEN, CDR2 SYDVKM. CDR3 length equals 11 residues. V was clipped by 6 bases and J by 2 bases, with 5 bases between them. CDR3 nucleotides: TGTGCCAGCAGGCAGACCTACGAGCAGTACTTC. Translating it yields CASRQTYEQYF. The entire variable domain, with the rest obtained from reference TRBV28 and TRBJ2-7, is as follows: DVKVTQSSRYLVKRTGEKVFLECVQDMDHENMFWYRQDPGLGLRLIYFSYDVKMKEKGDIPEGYSVSREKKERFSLILESASTNQTSMYLCASRQTYEQYFGPGTRLTVT.

The rearrangement joins TRBV28 to TRBJ2-3, with 7 bases identical to TRBD1. Germline CDR1 reads MDHEN; CDR2 reads SYDVKM. CDR3 length: 14 amino acids. After removal of 7 bases from V and 1 base from J, the junction contained 5 bases not matched to a gene. CDR3 sequence: CASKRDRGTDTQYF. For the CDR3, the DNA is TGTGCCAGCAAGCGAGACAGGGGCACAGATACGCAGTATTTT.

The chain's CDR3 is CASLGRDRGEETQYF. Written as DNA, the CDR3 is TGCGCCAGCTTGGGTCGGGACAGGGGGGAAGAGACCCAGTACTTC. The chain joins TRBV4-3 to TRBJ2-5, with TRBD1 identical over 11 bases. The CDR3 runs to 15 residues. V dropped 8 bases and J dropped 3; count of bases not matched to a gene: 8. Germline V CDR1 and CDR2: LGHNA, YSLEER.

The chain combines TRBV11-2 with TRBJ1-2; D might be TRBD1 (6 bases). Trimming took off 5 bases at V and 4 bases at J, with 11 bases between the two ends. This CDR3 spans 13 amino acids. Germline CDR1 reads SGHAT; CDR2 reads FQNNGV. CDR3 DNA sequence: TGTGCCAGCAGCCGGGACATATTCTATGGCTACACCTTC. It translates to CASSRDIFYGYTF.

The rearrangement links TRBV29-1 to TRBJ2-7; D might be TRBD1 (7 bases). The V and J ends lost 7 bases and 1 base respectively, with 17 bases between them. Looked up from germline, CDR1 is SQVTM and CDR2 is ANQGSEA. CDR3 length equals 14 residues. The chain's CDR3 is CSALGGTASYEQYF. The DNA for the CDR3 is TGCAGCGCCCTAGGAGGGACAGCTTCCTACGAGCAGTACTTC.